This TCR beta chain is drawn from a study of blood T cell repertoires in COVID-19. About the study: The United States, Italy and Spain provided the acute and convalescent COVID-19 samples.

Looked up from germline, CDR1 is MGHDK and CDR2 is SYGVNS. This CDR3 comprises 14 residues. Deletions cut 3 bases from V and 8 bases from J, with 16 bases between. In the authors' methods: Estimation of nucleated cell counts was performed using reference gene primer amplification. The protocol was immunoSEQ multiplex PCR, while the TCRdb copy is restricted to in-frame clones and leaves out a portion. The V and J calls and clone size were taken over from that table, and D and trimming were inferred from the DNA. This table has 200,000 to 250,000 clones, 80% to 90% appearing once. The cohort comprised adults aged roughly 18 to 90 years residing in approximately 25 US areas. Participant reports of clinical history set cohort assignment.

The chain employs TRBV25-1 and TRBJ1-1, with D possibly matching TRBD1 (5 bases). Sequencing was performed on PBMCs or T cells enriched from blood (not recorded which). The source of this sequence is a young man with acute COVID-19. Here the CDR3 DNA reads TGTGCCAGCAGTGATTTCCGGGGGGGTACCGAAGCTTTCTTT. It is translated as CASSDFRGGTEAFF. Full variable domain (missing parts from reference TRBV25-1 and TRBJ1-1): EADIYQTPRYLVIGTGKKITLECSQTMGHDKMYWYQQDPGMELHLIHYSYGVNSTEKGDLSSESTVSRIRTEHFPLTLESARPSHTSQYLCASSDFRGGTEAFFGQGTRLTVV.